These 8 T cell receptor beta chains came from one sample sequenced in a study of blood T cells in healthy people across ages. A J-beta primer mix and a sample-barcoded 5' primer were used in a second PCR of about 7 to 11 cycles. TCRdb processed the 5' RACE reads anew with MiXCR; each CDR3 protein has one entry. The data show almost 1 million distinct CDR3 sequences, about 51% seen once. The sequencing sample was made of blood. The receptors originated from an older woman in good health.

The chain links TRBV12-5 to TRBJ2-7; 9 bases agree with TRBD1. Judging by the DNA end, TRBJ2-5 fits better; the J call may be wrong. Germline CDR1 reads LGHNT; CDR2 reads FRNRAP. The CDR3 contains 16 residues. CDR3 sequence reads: CASSSGTGRGLETQYF. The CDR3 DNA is TGTGCTAGTAGTTCGGGGACAGGGAGGGGACTAGAGACCCAGTACTTC.

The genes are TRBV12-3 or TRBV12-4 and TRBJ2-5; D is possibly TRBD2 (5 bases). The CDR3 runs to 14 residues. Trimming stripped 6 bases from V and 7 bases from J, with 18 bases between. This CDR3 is CASSLLEAPGTQYF. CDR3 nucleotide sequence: TGTGCCAGCAGCCTCCTGGAGGCCCCCGGGACCCAGTACTTC.

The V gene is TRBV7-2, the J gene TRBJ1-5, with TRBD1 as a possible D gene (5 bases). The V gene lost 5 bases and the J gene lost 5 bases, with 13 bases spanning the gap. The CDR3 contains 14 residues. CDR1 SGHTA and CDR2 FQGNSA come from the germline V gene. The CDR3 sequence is CASSTREGDQPQHF. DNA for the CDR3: TGTGCCAGCAGCACCAGGGAGGGCGATCAGCCCCAGCATTTT.

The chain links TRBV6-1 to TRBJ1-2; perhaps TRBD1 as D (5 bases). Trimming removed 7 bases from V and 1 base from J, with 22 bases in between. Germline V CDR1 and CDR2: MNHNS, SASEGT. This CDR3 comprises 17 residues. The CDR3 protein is CASTRDGTSLLNYGYTF. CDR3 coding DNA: TGTGCCAGCACTAGGGACGGAACATCGCTACTTAACTATGGCTACACCTTC.

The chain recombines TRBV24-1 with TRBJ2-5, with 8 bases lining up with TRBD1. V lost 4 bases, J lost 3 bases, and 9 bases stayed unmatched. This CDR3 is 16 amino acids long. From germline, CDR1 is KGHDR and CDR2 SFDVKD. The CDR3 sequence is CATSDSDREVKETQYF. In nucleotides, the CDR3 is TGTGCCACCAGTGACTCGGACAGGGAGGTCAAAGAGACCCAGTACTTC.

The CDR3 region has the DNA TGCAGTGCGCGGGAAACGGGACTTCAACAGAGAAAATCAGGCTACAATGAGCAGTTCTTC. Encoded protein: CSARETGLQQRKSGYNEQFF. The chain links TRBV20-1 to TRBJ2-1; a possible D gene is TRBD2 (6 bases). V gave up 6 bases and J gave up 3 bases, with 33 bases separating them. This CDR3 has 20 amino acids. Germline CDR1 reads DFQATT; CDR2 reads SNEGSKA (reference sequence).

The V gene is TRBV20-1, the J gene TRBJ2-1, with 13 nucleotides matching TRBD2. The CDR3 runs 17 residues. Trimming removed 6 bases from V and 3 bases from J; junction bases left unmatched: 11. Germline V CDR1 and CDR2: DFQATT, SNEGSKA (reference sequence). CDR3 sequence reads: CSAPPGLAGFFYNEQFF. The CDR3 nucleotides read TGCAGTGCCCCCCCGGGACTAGCGGGGTTTTTCTACAATGAGCAGTTCTTC.

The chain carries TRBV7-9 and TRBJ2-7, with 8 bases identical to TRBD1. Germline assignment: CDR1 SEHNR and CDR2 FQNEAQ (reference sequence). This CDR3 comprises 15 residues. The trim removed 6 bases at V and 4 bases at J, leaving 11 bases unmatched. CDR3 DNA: TGTGCCAGCAGATCAGGACAGGGCCGAGTGTACGAGCAGTACTTC. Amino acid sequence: CASRSGQGRVYEQYF.